This T cell receptor (beta chain) was captured in a study of cytomegalovirus exposure and HLA in healthy donors. Across the whole study: Of all 400 or so donors who were genotyped, around 82% belonged to the Caucasian-associated ancestry cluster.

This CDR3 region has 13 residues. Germline lookup yields CDR1 MNHEY and CDR2 SMNVEV (reference sequence). V shed 6 bases and J 5 bases; nucleotides not matched to a gene: 6. PCR was performed using 60 Vbeta and 13 Jbeta primers. Generated by immunoSEQ multiplex PCR, the TCRdb table keeps only in-frame clones and is missing some. The table has 150,000 to 160,000 clones, roughly 84% seen once. The gene calls are TRBV27 and TRBJ2-7; 8 bases match TRBD1. Sequences were obtained from PBMCs. The TCR originated in a woman aged 18-30 years in good health and CMV-seronegative. CDR3 in DNA: TGTGCCAGCAGCCCACAGGGGGTCAACGAGCAGTACTTC. Its protein product is CASSPQGVNEQYF.